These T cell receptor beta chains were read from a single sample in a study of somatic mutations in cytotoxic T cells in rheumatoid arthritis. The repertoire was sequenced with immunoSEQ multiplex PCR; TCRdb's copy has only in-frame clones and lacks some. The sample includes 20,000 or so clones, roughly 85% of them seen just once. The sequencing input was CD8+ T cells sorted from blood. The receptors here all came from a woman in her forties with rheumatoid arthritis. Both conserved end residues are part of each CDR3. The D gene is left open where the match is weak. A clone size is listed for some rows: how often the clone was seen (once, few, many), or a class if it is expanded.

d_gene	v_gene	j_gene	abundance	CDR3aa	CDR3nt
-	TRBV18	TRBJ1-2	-	CASSPPQGFGYGYTF	TGTGCCAGCTCACCCCCGCAGGGATTCGGCTATGGCTACACCTTC
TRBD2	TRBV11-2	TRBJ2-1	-	CASSLVAGETYNEQFF	TGTGCCAGCAGCTTAGTAGCGGGAGAAACCTACAATGAGCAGTTCTTC
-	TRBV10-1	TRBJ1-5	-	CARRRPTRGMIQPQHF	TGCGCCCGCCGCAGGCCGACGCGGGGGATGATTCAGCCCCAGCATTTT
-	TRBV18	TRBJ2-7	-	CASSPGAGYEQYF	TGTGCCAGCTCACCGGGGGCAGGCTACGAGCAGTACTTC
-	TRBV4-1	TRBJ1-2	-	CASSQGGGGGYYGYTF	TGCGCCAGCAGCCAAGGGGGTGGGGGCGGCTACTATGGCTACACCTTC
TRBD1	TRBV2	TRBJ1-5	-	CASSPWTGFNQPQHF	TGTGCCAGCAGCCCCTGGACAGGCTTCAATCAGCCCCAGCATTTT
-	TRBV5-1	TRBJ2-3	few	CASSLAGFSTDTQYF	TGCGCCAGCAGCTTGGCAGGGTTCTCCACAGATACGCAGTATTTT
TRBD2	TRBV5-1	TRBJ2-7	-	CASSLIDPSAGGQIIDEQYF	TGCGCCAGCAGCTTGATAGACCCCTCAGCGGGAGGGCAAATTATCGACGAGCAGTACTTC
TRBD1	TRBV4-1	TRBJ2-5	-	CASSHSGQGLETQYF	TGCGCCAGCAGCCACAGCGGACAGGGGTTGGAGACCCAGTACTTC
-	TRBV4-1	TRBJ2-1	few	CASSQDPTEGSYNEQFF	TGCGCCAGCAGCCAAGATCCGACGGAGGGGTCCTACAATGAGCAGTTCTTC
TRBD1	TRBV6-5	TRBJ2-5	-	CASRQGQKDQETQYF	TGTGCCAGCAGGCAGGGACAGAAAGACCAAGAGACCCAGTACTTC
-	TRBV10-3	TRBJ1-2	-	CAITGGLEGRGYGYTF	TGTGCCATCACGGGGGGCCTAGAGGGACGGGGCTATGGCTACACCTTC
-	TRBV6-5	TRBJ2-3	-	CASSYFQGTDTQYF	TGTGCCAGCAGTTACTTCCAGGGCACAGATACGCAGTATTTT
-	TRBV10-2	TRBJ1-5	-	CASSELDPDIARNQPQHF	TGCGCCAGCAGTGAGTTGGACCCGGACATAGCTCGCAATCAGCCCCAGCATTTT
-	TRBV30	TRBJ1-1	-	CAWSRRLAMLNTEAFF	TGTGCCTGGAGTCGACGACTGGCGATGCTGAACACTGAAGCTTTCTTT
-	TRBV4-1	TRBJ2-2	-	CASSPAATNTGELFF	TGCGCCAGCAGCCCAGCGGCCACGAACACCGGGGAGCTGTTTTTT
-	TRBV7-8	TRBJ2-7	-	CASSLGQGIYEQYF	TGTGCCAGCAGCTTGGGGCAGGGGATCTACGAGCAGTACTTC
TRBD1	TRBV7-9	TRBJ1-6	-	CATEGGQNNSPLHF	TGTGCCACCGAGGGGGGACAGAATAATTCACCCCTCCACTTT
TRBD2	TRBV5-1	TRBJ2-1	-	CASGGGLYNEQFF	TGCGCCAGCGGGGGGGGACTCTACAATGAGCAGTTCTTC
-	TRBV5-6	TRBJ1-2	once	CASSLESSHYGYTF	TGTGCCAGCAGCTTGGAGTCAAGCCACTATGGCTACACCTTC
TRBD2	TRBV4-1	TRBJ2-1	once	CASSPTSGGASYNEQFF	TGCGCCAGCAGCCCCACTAGCGGGGGGGCCTCCTACAATGAGCAGTTCTTC
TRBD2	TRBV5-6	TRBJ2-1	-	CASSSELAGFYNEQFF	TGTGCCAGCAGCTCGGAACTAGCGGGGTTTTACAATGAGCAGTTCTTC
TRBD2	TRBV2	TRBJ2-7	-	CARGLAGGADEQYF	TGTGCCAGGGGCCTAGCGGGGGGGGCCGACGAGCAGTACTTC
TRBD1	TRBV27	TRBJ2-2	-	CASTPVQGAAGELFF	TGTGCCAGCACCCCGGTACAGGGGGCGGCCGGGGAGCTGTTTTTT
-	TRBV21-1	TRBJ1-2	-	CASRHKPKTGGEERGYTF	TGTGCCAGCCGCCACAAGCCGAAGACAGGGGGCGAAGAACGGGGCTACACCTTC